These 9 T cell receptor beta chains share one sample of origin, sequenced in a study of tumor and adjacent non-tumor tissue in lung cancer. Three rounds of nested PCR, following a modified ARM-PCR protocol, produced the TCRbeta library. TCRdb processed the multiplex PCR reads anew with MiXCR; each CDR3 protein has one entry. Among 35,000 to 50,000 distinct CDR3 sequences listed, about three fifths were seen once. This sample's RNA came from whole unsorted tissue. This non-tumor lung sample came from over 3 cm beyond the tumor edge. The material sequenced was distant non-tumor lung tissue. The receptors derive from a man aged 50 or older with non-small cell lung cancer.

There are a few counts of this clonotype. A much larger clone lies one base from this, so it may be a read error. The rearrangement links TRBV7-9 to TRBJ2-7; 9 bases fit TRBD1. There are 13 residues in the CDR3. CDR1 is SEHNR, CDR2 FQNEAQ, per germline (reference sequence). The CDR3 is CASSRTGEHEQCF. The CDR3 region has the DNA TGTGCCAGCAGCCGGACAGGGGAGCACGAGCAGTGCTTC.

This clonotype was picked up one time. No conserved phenylalanine or tryptophan is present at the end of the CDR3, so a read error is the likely explanation. This chain uses TRBV24-1 with TRBJ1-4; D is undetermined. Per the germline V gene, CDR1 is KGHDR and CDR2 is SFDVKD. The V gene lost 5 bases and the J gene lost 8 bases, with 8 bases spanning the gap. This CDR3 has 12 amino acids. The CDR3 region is CATSAQGEKLFL. CDR3 nucleotide sequence: TGTGCCACCAGTGCCCAAGGGGAAAAACTGTTTTTA.

For this clonotype: At one end, the junction sequence differs from germline, possibly due to a read error. The chain uses TRBV5-1 and TRBJ2-7; 7 nucleotides agree with TRBD1. The germline CDR1 and CDR2 sequences are SGHRS and YFSETQ. The CDR3 spans 15 residues. CDR3 in DNA: TGCACCAGCAGCTTTGAAGAGGGGGCGTTGAACGAGCAGTACTTC. It codes for CTSSFEEGALNEQYF.

This clonotype was seen only a few times. This may stem from a read error, because a much larger clone lies one nucleotide away. The rearrangement links TRBV12-3 or TRBV12-4 to TRBJ1-1; D gene ambiguous. The CDR3 consists of 16 residues. As DNA, the CDR3 is TGTGCCAGCAGTTTTTTTCAGGATGGGATTAACACTGGAGCTTTCTTT. Translating gives CASSFFQDGINTGAFF.

As for this clonotype: Mismatch with germline at one junction end may stem from a read error. The J gene is TRBJ2-7, the V gene TRBV7-9; 7 positions match TRBD1. The CDR3 covers 14 residues. Germline CDR1 and CDR2: SEHNR and FQNEAQ (reference sequence). The CDR3 reads CVSSPIGDSYEQYF. In DNA, the CDR3 is TGTGTCAGCAGCCCAATCGGGGACAGCTACGAGCAGTACTTC.

This clonotype was counted between two and nine times. This likely comes from a read error, as the CDR3 has no conserved phenylalanine or tryptophan at its end. V gene TRBV29-1 combines with J gene TRBJ2-5; no clear D. This CDR3 spans 13 amino acids. V lost 2 bases and J lost 2, with 9 bases in between. Germline CDR1 SQVTM, CDR2 ANQGSEA. The CDR3 region has the DNA TGCAGCGTTGAACTCGGCGCTCAAGAGACCCAGTACGTC. Translation gives CSVELGAQETQYV.

Worth noting for this clonotype: This may be a read error, as it is one base from a much larger clone. The rearrangement uses TRBV20-1 and TRBJ1-5, with a possible D match to TRBD1 (5 bases). Trimming shortened V by 3 bases and J by 6 bases, and 18 bases separated the two germline ends. The CDR3 is 15 amino acids. Germline CDR1 DFQATT, CDR2 SNEGSKA (reference sequence). The CDR3 reads CSASSGAGRGQPQHF. The CDR3 DNA follows: TGCAGTGCTAGCAGCGGGGCGGGTAGAGGTCAGCCCCAGCATTTT.

This clonotype was counted many times. The V gene is TRBV6-2 or TRBV6-3, the J gene TRBJ1-4; D remains unclear. V was shortened by 4 bases and J by 4 bases, with 13 bases between the two germline ends. Looked up from germline, CDR1 is MNHEY and CDR2 is SVGEGT. This CDR3 comprises 15 residues. This CDR3 reads CASSSPTGYNEKLFF. CDR3 nucleotide sequence: TGTGCCAGCAGTTCCCCAACGGGGTATAATGAAAAACTGTTTTTT.

The chain employs TRBV11-2 and TRBJ2-3; the match to TRBD2 covers 7 bases. The CDR3 has 19 residues. Germline CDR1 SGHAT, CDR2 FQNNGV. The trim removed 2 bases at V and 15 bases at J, leaving 29 bases unmatched. This CDR3 reads CASSLSSVAGVRGTDTQYF. The CDR3 DNA reads TGTGCCAGCAGCTTATCTAGTGTGGCGGGAGTACGAGGCACAGATACACAATATTTT.